Each of the 20 T cell receptor delta chains below was sequenced from the same sample in a study of gamma-delta chains in newborns, infants, children. TCRdb applied CATT to the reads for clone calling. Of some 980 delta-chain clones in the sample, roughly 6.6% were seen once. Sample: blood. All receptors derive from a child who was a newborn, infant or young child, either healthy, febrile or measles-vaccinated (not recorded which).

In the case of this clone: Just one base apart from a much larger clone, this may be a read error. The sample has other DNA sequences that encode this CDR3 too. CDR3 DNA: TGTGCCTGTGACACCGTGGGATATAAGACCGATAAACTCATCTTC. Its protein is CACDTVGYKTDKLIF. V and J are TRDV2 and TRDJ1, with a weak D call TRDD3 (6 bases). Looked up from germline, CDR1 is GEAIGNYY and CDR2 is EKD. The CDR3 spans 15 residues.

This clone was counted a few times. The chain employs TRDV2 and TRDJ3, with 11 bases matching TRDD3. Germline V gene data show CDR1 as GEAIGNYY and CDR2 as EKD. This CDR3 is 19 amino acids long. After removal of 5 bases from V and 0 bases from J, the junction contained 8 bases not matched to a gene. In DNA form, the CDR3 reads TGTGCCTGTGGCACTGTACTGGGGGATATCTCCTGGGACACCCGACAGATGTTTTTC. Residues: CACGTVLGDISWDTRQMFF.

As for this clone: A read error is the likely source, as a far larger clone sits one nucleotide away. The identical CDR3 is also encoded by other nucleotide sequences in the sample. V and J are TRDV2 and TRDJ1, with 13 bases aligning to TRDD3. Germline values: CDR1 GEAIGNYY, CDR2 EKD. The CDR3 sequence is 16 residues long. The CDR3 DNA sequence: TGTGCCTGTGACACACTGGGGGATACGTACACCGACAAACTCATCTTT. It is translated as CACDTLGDTYTDKLIF.

In this sample, this clone is large. The same CDR3 can be traced to other DNA sequences in this sample. V is TRDV2 and J is TRDJ3; 13 bases align to TRDD3. The CDR3 has 19 residues. J was trimmed by 1 base and V by 2 bases; bases with no gene match: 4. Germline CDR1 and CDR2: GEAIGNYY and EKD. The CDR3 bases are TGTGCCTGTGACAAAGTACTGGGGGATACGTCCTGGGACACCCGACAGATGTTTTTC. It specifies CACDKVLGDTSWDTRQMFF.

This clone was found a few times. A read error may be the cause here, since a much bigger clone is one base away. The chain is built from TRDV1 and TRDJ1, with D maybe TRDD3 (5 bases). The ends were cut back, 0 bases at V and 5 bases at J, with 28 bases in the middle. The CDR3 totals 20 residues. Per germline, CDR1 TSWWSYY and CDR2 QGS. The CDR3 reads CALGELQGLSRWEIQDKLIF. For the CDR3, the DNA is TGTGCTCTTGGGGAACTCCAGGGATTGTCTCGATGGGAGATACAGGATAAACTCATCTTT.

This clone was counted a few times. At one end the junction does not follow the germline gene, possibly because of a read error. The gene calls are TRDV2 and TRDJ2; D unclear. Germline lookup yields CDR1 GEAIGNYY and CDR2 EKD. This CDR3 is 14 amino acids long. The CDR3 loop is CACGTLGITAQLFF. The CDR3 coding sequence is TGTGCCTGTGGCACCTTGGGAATAACAGCACAACTCTTCTTT.

Comment on this clone: Given a much more abundant clone one base away, this may be a read error. This sample also contains other DNA sequences that code for the same CDR3. The chain recombines TRDV1 with TRDJ1; a weak D match, TRDD2 (5 bases). V shed 3 bases and J shed 2 bases, with 28 bases lying between them. The length of the CDR3 is 20 residues. The germline V gene encodes CDR1 TSWWSYY and CDR2 QGS. The CDR3 nucleotides are TGTGCTCTTGGGGAGCTTTCCTCAGGCCTTCGCGCTAAACTTACCGATAAACTCATCTTT. It codes for CALGELSSGLRAKLTDKLIF.

This clone was found a few times. This chain connects TRDV1 to TRDJ1; 12 nucleotides line up with TRDD3. From germline, CDR1 is TSWWSYY and CDR2 QGS. This CDR3 has 16 amino acids. J was trimmed by 2 bases and V by 5 bases; bases with no gene match: 6. CDR3 nucleotides: TGTGCTCTTGGGCTACTGGGGGATACAGGAACCGATAAACTCATCTTT. Its protein product is CALGLLGDTGTDKLIF.

As regards this clone: Being one base from a much bigger clone, this may be a read error. The rearrangement joins TRDV2 to TRDJ3; 7 bases line up with TRDD3. The CDR3 sequence is 18 residues long. Trimming removed 0 bases from V and 0 bases from J; junction bases left unmatched: 4. CDR1 is GEAIGNYY and CDR2 is EKD in the germline V gene. The CDR3 is CACDTGGSDSWDTRQMFF. DNA for the CDR3: TGTGCCTGTGACACCGGGGGATCCGACTCCTGGGACACCCGACAGATGTTTTTC.

To note about this clone: A much bigger clone sits one base away, suggesting this may be a read error. For the J gene the call is TRDJ1; the V gene lacks a call; the table names TRDD3, a call not compared with the DNA. This CDR3 has 15 residues. The CDR3 DNA reads as TGTGCCTGTGACGCCGTGGGATATAAGACCGATAAACTCATCTTT. Its protein product is CACDAVGYKTDKLIF.

The rearrangement uses TRDV1 and TRDJ1; 9 bases are shared with TRDD3. Germline V CDR1 and CDR2: TSWWSYY, QGS. The ends lost 1 base at V and 0 bases at J; junction bases unmatched: 9. This CDR3 spans 18 amino acids. CDR3 region: CALGERGGYSTYTDKLIF. The CDR3 DNA sequence: TGTGCTCTTGGGGAACGAGGGGGATACTCCACTTACACCGATAAACTCATCTTT.

This clone is judged large. In the same sample, other DNA sequences code for this CDR3. The chain has TRDV2 and TRDJ1; 10 bases match TRDD3. Germline values: CDR1 GEAIGNYY, CDR2 EKD. The CDR3 consists of 18 residues. V was pared by 0 bases and J by 0 bases, with 9 bases of the junction left unmatched. DNA for the CDR3: TGTGCCTGTGACACCGTTGAGCGTACTGGGGGATACACCGATAAACTCATCTTT. Its translation is CACDTVERTGGYTDKLIF.

Relative to its sample, this clone is hyperexpanded. The same CDR3 can be traced to other DNA sequences in this sample. The chain uses TRDV2 and TRDJ2; 10 bases map to TRDD3. The CDR3 is 14 amino acids. Germline loops: CDR1 GEAIGNYY, CDR2 EKD. After removal of 3 bases from V and 5 bases from J, the junction contained 2 bases not matched to a gene. CDR3 sequence (DNA): TGTGCCTGTGACGTACTGGGGGATACAGCACAACTCTTCTTT. Encoded protein: CACDVLGDTAQLFF.

This clone is large by share. The V gene is TRDV2, the J gene TRDJ3, with 13 bases lining up with TRDD3. Germline CDR1 GEAIGNYY, CDR2 EKD. The trim removed 0 bases at V and 0 bases at J, leaving 4 bases unmatched. CDR3 length: 20 residues. The DNA for the CDR3 is TGTGCCTGTGACACCTACTGGGGGATACGTAACTCCTGGGACACCCGACAGATGTTTTTC. Its translation: CACDTYWGIRNSWDTRQMFF.

This clone was seen more than once but under ten times. A much larger clone differs by one base, so this may be a read error. Other DNA sequences in this sample translate to the same CDR3. This chain links TRDV2 with TRDJ2, with TRDD3 matching over 7 bases. This CDR3 is built from 18 residues. Germline values: CDR1 GEAIGNYY, CDR2 EKD. The CDR3 DNA sequence: TGCGCCTGTGACACCGCTGACTGGGGCCGGGGAAGGGGAGCACAACTCTTCTTT. Its translation: CACDTADWGRGRGAQLFF.

On this clone: A far larger clone is off by one base, so a read error is likely. The V call is TRDV2, the J call TRDJ1, with 7 bases lining up with TRDD3. CDR1 and CDR2 (germline): GEAIGNYY, EKD. The length of the CDR3 is 13 residues. DNA of the CDR3: TGTGCCCGTGACACCTGGGGGACCGATAAACTCATCTTT. This sequence encodes CARDTWGTDKLIF.

This clone has more than one count but fewer than ten. This may stem from a read error, because a much larger clone lies one nucleotide away. V is TRDV2 and J is TRDJ3; D possibly corresponds to TRDD3 (5 bases). There are 18 residues in the CDR3. The germline V gene encodes CDR1 GEAIGNYY and CDR2 EKD. The chain's CDR3 is CACDTVVASSWDTRQTFF. The CDR3 DNA follows: TGTGCCTGTGACACCGTAGTGGCAAGCTCCTGGGACACCCGACAGACGTTTTTC.

This clone is medium-sized in the sample. A read error is likely here: a far larger clone is one base away. The V call is TRDV2, the J call TRDJ1; a possible D gene is TRDD3 (6 bases). Germline V CDR1 and CDR2: GEAIGNYY, EKD. This CDR3 comprises 14 residues. DNA of the CDR3: TGTGCCTGTGGCACCGTGGGGGACACCGATAAACTCATCTTT. It codes for CACGTVGDTDKLIF.

The CDR3 here is CACETVVASSWDTRQMFF. The CDR3 coding sequence is TGTGCCTGTGAAACCGTAGTGGCAAGTTCCTGGGACACCCGACAGATGTTTTTC. The chain is built from TRDV2 and TRDJ3; D is undetermined. This CDR3 region has 18 residues. CDR1 GEAIGNYY and CDR2 EKD come from the germline V gene. The germline V and J ends were trimmed by 4 bases and 1 base, with 16 bases remaining between them.

This clone has more than one count but fewer than ten. The junction shows a germline mismatch at one end, possibly a read error. CDR3 nucleotides: TGTGCAGCAACAGAATACTGGGGTGCTTTGGCAGCACAACTCTTCTTT. Its protein is CAATEYWGALAAQLFF. The chain is built from TRAV29/DV5 and TRDJ2; TRDD3 agrees at 7 bases. CDR1 is NSMFDY, CDR2 ISSIKDK, per germline. The CDR3 covers 16 residues.